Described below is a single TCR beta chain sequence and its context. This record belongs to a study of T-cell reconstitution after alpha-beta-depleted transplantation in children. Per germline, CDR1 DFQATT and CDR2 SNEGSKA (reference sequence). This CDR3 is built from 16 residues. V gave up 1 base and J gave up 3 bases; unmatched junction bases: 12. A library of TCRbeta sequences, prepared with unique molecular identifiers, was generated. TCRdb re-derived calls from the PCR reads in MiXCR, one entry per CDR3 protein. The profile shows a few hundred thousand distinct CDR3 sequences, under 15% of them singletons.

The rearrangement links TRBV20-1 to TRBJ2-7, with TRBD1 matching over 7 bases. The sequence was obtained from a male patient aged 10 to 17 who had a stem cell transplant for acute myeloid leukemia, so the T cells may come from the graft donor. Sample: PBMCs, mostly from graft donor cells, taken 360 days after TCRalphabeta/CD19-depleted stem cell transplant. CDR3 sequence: CSARGPRGTKFYEQYF. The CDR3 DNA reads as TGCAGTGCTAGAGGGCCCAGGGGGACCAAATTCTACGAGCAGTACTTC.